This T cell receptor beta chain originates from a study of CD4 T cells in relation to SARS-CoV-2 and coronaviruses. Study information: After nine to eleven days of antigen culture, PBMC TCR beta CDR3s were sequenced. Study results and limitations: Pre-pandemic and post-infection samples never came from the same donor.

This CDR3 contains 14 residues. Between the trimmed V and J ends, which lost 5 bases and 5 bases, there was a span of 15 bases. Germline loops: CDR1 LNHNV, CDR2 YYDKDF (reference sequence). Before the COVID-19 pandemic, during about 2010-2018, CD4+ T cells were taken from unexposed donors. After approximately 10 days of culture, CD4+ T cells were isolated. Notes on this clone: Its antigen is currently unknown.

The method was immunoSEQ multiplex PCR; TCRdb's version includes in-frame clones alone and lacks a portion of them. This sample yields under 25,000 clones, of which about 75% are seen a single time; around 12% belongs to the top ten. The gene calls are TRBV15 and TRBJ2-5; a weak D match, TRBD2 (6 bases). Sequences were obtained from CD4+ T cells from PBMCs, cultured in vitro. The TCR comes from a human donor in good health. The CDR3 is CATSLGRRGETQYF. DNA of the CDR3: TGTGCCACCAGCTTGGGACGGAGGGGCGAGACCCAGTACTTC.